This T cell receptor beta chain was documented in a study of vaccination effects on CD4 cells after COVID-19. In the study overall: All participants had two doses of either the BNT162b2 or mRNA-1273 vaccine.

In the ViraFEST assay, antigen-specific CD4+ clonotypes were identified by expansion after peptide-pool stimulation. Cultured cells yielded isolated CD4+ T cells after 10 to 11 days. Vaccine recipients lacked prior SARS-CoV-2 infection and had negative nucleocapsid antibodies. The method was immunoSEQ multiplex PCR; TCRdb's version includes in-frame clones alone and lacks a portion of them. The sample includes approximately 76,000 clones, over 70% seen only once; the top ten take roughly 10%. As for this clone: Its target is not known.

The CDR3 is made up of 14 amino acids. V gave up 2 bases and J gave up 3 bases; unmatched junction bases: 3. Germline assignment: CDR1 SGHRS and CDR2 YFSETQ. The sample was CD4+ T cells from PBMCs cultured with SARS-CoV-2 spike peptides, taken before COVID-19 vaccination. The chain employs TRBV5-1 and TRBJ2-5; TRBD2 matches 8 bases. This TCR derives from a human donor who received a COVID-19 vaccine. CDR3 sequence: CASSFISGEETQYF. The DNA for the CDR3 is TGCGCCAGCAGCTTTATTAGCGGGGAAGAGACCCAGTACTTC.